The 21 T cell receptor beta chains given below trace back to one sample, sequenced in a study of T cell responses to AZD1222 COVID-19 vaccine. The table came from immunoSEQ multiplex PCR; TCRdb's copy has only in-frame clones and leaves some out. The sample lists fewer than 35,000 clones; approximately 90% were seen once. The source was peripheral blood, collected on day 0 of AZD1222 vaccination. These receptors originate from an adult in good health.

The chain recombines TRBV4-2 with TRBJ2-2, with D possibly matching TRBD1 (6 bases). The CDR3 has 14 amino acids. Per germline, CDR1 LGHNA and CDR2 YNFKEQ. The V gene lost 6 bases and the J gene lost 3 bases, with 11 bases spanning the gap. Here the CDR3 reads CASSQGSDTGELFF. CDR3 DNA sequence: TGTGCCAGCAGTCAGGGGTCGGACACCGGGGAGCTGTTTTTT.

This clone came up once. J is TRBJ1-1 and V is TRBV2; D ambiguous. Germline V CDR1 and CDR2: SNHLY, FYNNEI. V was trimmed by 3 bases and J by 0 bases, leaving 11 bases between them. The CDR3 covers 15 residues. Written as DNA, the CDR3 is TGTGCCAGCAGTGATGTCCTCACTATGAACACTGAAGCTTTCTTT. Protein sequence: CASSDVLTMNTEAFF. Looking up the rest from reference TRBV2 and TRBJ1-1 gives the full variable domain: EPEVTQTPSHQVTQMGQEVILRCVPISNHLYFYWYRQILGQKVEFLVSFYNNEISEKSEIFDDQFSVERPDGSNFTLKIRSTKLEDSAMYFCASSDVLTMNTEAFFGQGTRLTVV.

The V and J genes are TRBV2 and TRBJ1-4; TRBD1 matches at 9 bases. Germline CDR1 is SNHLY and CDR2 is FYNNEI. The CDR3 covers 15 residues. V trimming: 6 bases; J trimming: 8 bases; junction bases outside the gene matches: 10. In nucleotides, the CDR3 is TGTGCCAGCAGATACGACAGGGGGGTTAGGGAAAAACTGTTTTTT. Its translation is CASRYDRGVREKLFF.

The chain combines TRBV7-2 with TRBJ1-4, with D unclear. The germline gives CDR1 SGHTA, CDR2 FQGNSA. The V end lost 1 base, the J end lost 8 bases, and 8 bases lay between the germline ends. This CDR3 has 13 residues. CDR3 loop: CASSLVFSEKLFF. The CDR3 nucleotides read TGTGCCAGCAGCTTAGTTTTTTCCGAAAAACTGTTTTTT.

The chain couples TRBV6-5 to TRBJ1-3, with no clear D. Germline assignment: CDR1 MNHEY and CDR2 SVGAGI. V was cut by 8 bases and J by 4 bases, with 18 bases left in between. The CDR3 contains 15 residues. CDR3 sequence (DNA): TGTGCCAGCCTTAGGGTCCTAGGATCGGGAAACACCATATATTTT. It codes for CASLRVLGSGNTIYF.

The genes are TRBV27 and TRBJ2-5; D remains unclear. Trimming left V 3 bases short and J 5 bases short, with 10 bases between. Germline loops: CDR1 MNHEY, CDR2 SMNVEV (reference sequence). The CDR3 sequence is 13 residues long. The CDR3 DNA follows: TGTGCCAGCAGTTTTTCGGCCGGGGAGACCCAGTACTTC. Encoded protein: CASSFSAGETQYF.

The sample holds a few counts of this clone. The chain links TRBV27 to TRBJ1-1; D might be TRBD1 (5 bases). The CDR3 is made up of 13 amino acids. The germline gives CDR1 MNHEY, CDR2 SMNVEV (reference sequence). Trimming stripped 6 bases from V and 5 bases from J, with 13 bases between. The DNA for the CDR3 is TGTGCCAGCAGAAGGGGACCCACGACTGAAGCTTTCTTT. It specifies CASRRGPTTEAFF.

The chain uses TRBV19 and TRBJ1-2; no clear D gene. Germline V gives CDR1 LNHDA, CDR2 SQIVND (reference sequence). The CDR3 length is 13 residues. The ends were cut back, 3 bases at V and 6 bases at J, with 11 bases in the middle. The CDR3 spells CASSIEGLDGYTF. DNA for the CDR3: TGTGCCAGTAGTATCGAGGGCCTCGATGGCTACACCTTC.

The rearrangement joins TRBV19 to TRBJ1-2, with a tentative D call TRBD1 (5 bases). V shed 5 bases and J shed 6 bases, with 13 bases lying between them. Per germline, CDR1 LNHDA and CDR2 SQIVND (reference sequence). The CDR3 is made up of 13 amino acids. The CDR3 bases are TGTGCCAGTAGTCACGGGGGTTCTGATGGCTACACCTTC. Amino acid sequence: CASSHGGSDGYTF.

The V call is TRBV27, the J call TRBJ1-3, with 7 positions matching TRBD1. The ends lost 10 bases at V and 3 bases at J; junction bases unmatched: 12. The germline V gene has CDR1 MNHEY and CDR2 SMNVEV (reference sequence). The CDR3 runs 15 residues. CDR3 sequence reads: CATSLQGPGGNTIYF. As DNA, the CDR3 is TGTGCCACCTCTCTACAGGGGCCGGGTGGAAACACCATATATTTT.

This sequence joins TRBV5-1 and TRBJ1-6; 7 bases fit TRBD1. The CDR3 is 15 amino acids. V was clipped by 0 bases and J by 9 bases; unmatched bases: 6. The germline CDR1 and CDR2 sequences are SGHRS and YFSETQ. CDR3 residues: CASSLGVGGGSPLHF. As DNA, the CDR3 is TGCGCCAGCAGCTTGGGGGTAGGGGGCGGTTCACCCCTCCACTTT.

CDR3 in DNA: TGCAGCGCTGGACAGGGGGGTAGCTCTCCAGCTTTCTTT. The encoded protein is CSAGQGGSSPAFF. V gene TRBV29-1 combines with J gene TRBJ1-1; 10 nucleotides align to TRBD1. The germline gives CDR1 SQVTM, CDR2 ANQGSEA. This CDR3 is 13 amino acids long. The J segment lost 10 bases and the V segment lost 7 bases, leaving 12 bases of the junction unmatched.

The sample holds one count of this clone. V and J are TRBV19 and TRBJ2-3; D is unresolved. The V end lost 3 bases, the J end lost 2 bases, and 9 bases lay between the germline ends. CDR1 LNHDA and CDR2 SQIVND come from the germline V gene (reference sequence). The CDR3 runs to 14 residues. The CDR3 DNA reads as TGTGCCAGTAGTATCTGGCTACCCACAGATACGCAGTATTTT. It specifies CASSIWLPTDTQYF.

The rearrangement uses TRBV19 and TRBJ1-5; D might be TRBD1 (5 bases). Trimming pared 3 bases from V and 3 bases from J, leaving 12 bases between. Germline-derived CDR1 and CDR2 are LNHDA and SQIVND (reference sequence). The CDR3 totals 15 residues. CDR3 coding DNA: TGTGCCAGTAGTATGAGGGGAGGGGTCAATCAGCCCCAGCATTTT. Its protein product is CASSMRGGVNQPQHF. The whole variable domain, remainder taken from reference TRBV19 and TRBJ1-5, is DGGITQSPKYLFRKEGQNVTLSCEQNLNHDAMYWYRQDPGQGLRLIYYSQIVNDFQKGDIAEGYSVSREKKESFPLTVTSAQKNPTAFYLCASSMRGGVNQPQHFGDGTRLSIL.

The V call is TRBV6-6, the J call TRBJ2-7; possibly TRBD1 for D (6 bases). In germline, CDR1 is MNHNY, CDR2 SVGAGI (reference sequence). The CDR3 length is 13 residues. V gave up 5 bases and J gave up 2 bases, with 10 bases separating them. The chain's CDR3 is CASSLQGPYEQYF. CDR3 bases: TGTGCCAGCAGTCTCCAGGGGCCCTACGAGCAGTACTTC.

A note on this clone: One junction end does not reproduce the germline sequence, and a read error may be involved. The rearrangement uses TRBV30 and TRBJ1-2, with TRBD1 matching 9 bases. This CDR3 has 14 amino acids. Germline V CDR1 and CDR2: GTSNPN, SVGIG (reference sequence). The CDR3 spells CAWSVKGGTGSFLF. The CDR3 coding sequence is TGTGCCTGGAGTGTTAAGGGTGGGACAGGGTCCTTTCTCTTC.

This chain links TRBV7-8 with TRBJ1-2, with 11 bases lining up with TRBD1. Germline V gives CDR1 SGHVS, CDR2 FQNEAQ. V lost 5 bases and J lost 8; bases outside the gene matches: 10. The CDR3 sequence is 15 residues long. CDR3: CASSRGTGGSGGYTF. CDR3 coding DNA: TGTGCCAGCAGCCGAGGGACAGGGGGAAGTGGCGGCTACACCTTC. Supplemented by reference TRBV7-8 and TRBJ1-2, the full variable domain reads GAGVSQSPRYKVAKRGQDVALRCDPISGHVSLFWYQQALGQGPEFLTYFQNEAQLDKSGLPSDRFFAERPEGSVSTLKIQRTQQEDSAVYLCASSRGTGGSGGYTFGSGTRLTVV.

This sequence joins TRBV7-2 and TRBJ1-2; D unclear. The CDR3 spans 14 residues. CDR1 SGHTA and CDR2 FQGNSA come from the germline V gene. Deletions cut 1 base from V and 6 bases from J, with 12 bases between. The CDR3 nucleotides are TGTGCCAGCAGCTTAGGTAGACGGGTGGATGGCTACACCTTC. It yields the protein CASSLGRRVDGYTF.

The chain carries TRBV7-9 and TRBJ1-1; weak D call: TRBD1 (5 bases). Germline lookup yields CDR1 SEHNR and CDR2 FQNEAQ (reference sequence). Between the trimmed V and J ends, which lost 5 bases and 3 bases, there was a span of 10 bases. This CDR3 is built from 13 residues. The CDR3 DNA reads TGTGCCAGCAGCCAGTCGACAGACACTGAAGCTTTCTTT. Translation: CASSQSTDTEAFF.

The rearrangement links TRBV6-6 to TRBJ1-5; TRBD1 might be the D (6 bases). The CDR3 runs 16 residues. Germline assignment: CDR1 MNHNY and CDR2 SVGAGI (reference sequence). Trimming removed 10 bases from V and 9 bases from J, with 28 bases in between. CDR3 coding DNA: TGTGCCACCGATCCGCCGGGCCGGACGAGGGGGTCGCCCCAGCATTTT. Its translation is CATDPPGRTRGSPQHF.

The count of this clone is one. J is TRBJ2-2 and V is TRBV19; TRBD1 matches at 9 bases. Trimming took 5 bases from V and 3 from J; bases not matched to a gene: 4. Germline V gene sequence: CDR1 LNHDA, CDR2 SQIVND (reference sequence). The CDR3 covers 15 residues. The CDR3 DNA follows: TGTGCCAGTAGTGTCACAGGGGGCCACACCGGGGAGCTGTTTTTT. Its protein is CASSVTGGHTGELFF.